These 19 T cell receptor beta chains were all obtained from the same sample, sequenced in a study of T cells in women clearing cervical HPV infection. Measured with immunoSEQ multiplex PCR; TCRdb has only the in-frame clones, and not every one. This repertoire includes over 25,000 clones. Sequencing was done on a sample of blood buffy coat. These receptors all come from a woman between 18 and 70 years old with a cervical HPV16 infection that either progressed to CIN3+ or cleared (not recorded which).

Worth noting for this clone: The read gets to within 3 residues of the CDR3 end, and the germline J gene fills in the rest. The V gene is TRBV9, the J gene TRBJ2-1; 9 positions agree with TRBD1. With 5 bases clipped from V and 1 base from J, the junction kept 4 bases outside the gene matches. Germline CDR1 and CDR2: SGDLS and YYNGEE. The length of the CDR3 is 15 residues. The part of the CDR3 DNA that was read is TGTGCCAGCAGTCGGACAGGGGAATCCTACAATGAG. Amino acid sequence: CASSRTGESYNE. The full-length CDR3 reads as CASSRTGESYNEQFF.

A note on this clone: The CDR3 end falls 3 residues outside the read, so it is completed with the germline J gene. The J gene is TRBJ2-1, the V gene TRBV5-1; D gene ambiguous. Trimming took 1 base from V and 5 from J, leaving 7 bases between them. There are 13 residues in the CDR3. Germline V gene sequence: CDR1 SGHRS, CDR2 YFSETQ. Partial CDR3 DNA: TGCGCCAGCAGCTTGAGTAGAAACAATGAG. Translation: CASSLSRNNE. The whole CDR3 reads CASSLSRNNEQFF.

The covered CDR3 bases are TGTGCCAGCAGCAAGACGGGACAGGGGGTTCTGAGCGGC. This codes for CASSKTGQGVLSG. In full, the CDR3 reads CASSKTGQGVLSGYTF. The chain combines TRBV5-4 with TRBJ1-2; TRBD1 aligns across 11 bases. Sequencing ends 3 residues short of the CDR3 end; the germline J gene provides the rest. This CDR3 region has 16 residues. Germline V gene sequence: CDR1 SGHNT, CDR2 YYREEE (reference sequence).

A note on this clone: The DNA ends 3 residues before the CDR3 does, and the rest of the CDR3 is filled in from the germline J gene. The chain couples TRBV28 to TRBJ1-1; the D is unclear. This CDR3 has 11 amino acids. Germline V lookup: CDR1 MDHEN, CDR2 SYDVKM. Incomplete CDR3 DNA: TGTGCCAGCAGTTTAACGGGGAGA. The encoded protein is CASSLTGR. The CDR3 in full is CASSLTGRAFF.

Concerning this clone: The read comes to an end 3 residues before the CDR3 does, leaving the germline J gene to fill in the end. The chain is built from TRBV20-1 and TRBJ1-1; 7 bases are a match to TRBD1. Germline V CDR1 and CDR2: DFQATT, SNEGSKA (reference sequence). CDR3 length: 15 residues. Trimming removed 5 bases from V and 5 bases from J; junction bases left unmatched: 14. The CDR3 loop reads CSADTGQTISTEAFF. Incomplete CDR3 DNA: TGCAGTGCTGATACGGGACAGACTATAAGTACTGAA.

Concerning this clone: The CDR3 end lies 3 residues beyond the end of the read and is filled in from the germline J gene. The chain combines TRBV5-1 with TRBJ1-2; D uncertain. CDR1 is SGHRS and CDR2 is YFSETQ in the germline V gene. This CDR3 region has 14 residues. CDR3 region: CASSVTSLTYDYTF. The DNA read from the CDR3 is TGCGCCAGCAGCGTGACTAGCCTAACCTACGAC. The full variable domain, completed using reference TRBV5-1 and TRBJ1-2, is KAGVTQTPRYLIKTRGQQVTLSCSPISGHRSVSWYQQTPGQGLQFLFEYFSETQRNKGNFPGRFSGRQFSNSRSEMNVSTLELGDSALYLCASSVTSLTYDYTFGSGTRLTVV.

The CDR3 is CASSLVSGGSTGELFF. The part of the CDR3 DNA that was read is TGCGCCAGCAGCTTGGTGTCGGGCGGGAGCACCGGGGAG. The rearrangement uses TRBV5-1 and TRBJ2-2; 7 bases agree with TRBD2. The CDR3 end lies 3 residues beyond the end of the read and is filled in from the germline J gene. V was pared by 0 bases and J by 4 bases, with 6 bases of the junction left unmatched. Germline V gene sequence: CDR1 SGHRS, CDR2 YFSETQ. The CDR3 consists of 16 residues. Filled out from reference TRBV5-1 and TRBJ2-2, the complete variable domain reads KAGVTQTPRYLIKTRGQQVTLSCSPISGHRSVSWYQQTPGQGLQFLFEYFSETQRNKGNFPGRFSGRQFSNSRSEMNVSTLELGDSALYLCASSLVSGGSTGELFFGEGSRLTVL.

The CDR3 DNA, read in part, is TGCAGCGTTCGGACAGACGGAAGCAATGAG. It encodes CSVRTDGSNE. The entire CDR3 reads CSVRTDGSNEQFF. The J gene is TRBJ2-1, the V gene TRBV29-1; D possibly corresponds to TRBD1 (6 bases). The read ends 3 residues shy of where the CDR3 ends; the end is completed using the germline J gene. This CDR3 has 13 residues. The germline CDR1 and CDR2 sequences are SQVTM and ANQGSEA. Trimming removed 5 bases from V and 6 bases from J, with 14 bases in between.

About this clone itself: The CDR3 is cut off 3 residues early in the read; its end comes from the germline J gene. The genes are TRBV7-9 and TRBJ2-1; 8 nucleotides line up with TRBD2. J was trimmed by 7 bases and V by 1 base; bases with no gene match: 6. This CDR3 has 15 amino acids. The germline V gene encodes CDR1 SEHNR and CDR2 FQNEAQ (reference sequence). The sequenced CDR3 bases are TGTGCCAGCAGCTTAGGAGCGGGAGTTAGGAATGAG. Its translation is CASSLGAGVRNE. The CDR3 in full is CASSLGAGVRNEQFF.

The part of the CDR3 DNA that was read is TGTGCCAGCAGCGTAGGAGGGGGCGGGATATACAATGAG. This gives the protein CASSVGGGGIYNE. The full CDR3 reads CASSVGGGGIYNEQFF. The chain has TRBV9 and TRBJ2-1; D is perhaps TRBD1 (7 bases). The read terminates 3 residues ahead of where the CDR3 ends, so the germline J gene completes it. CDR3 size: 16 residues. Germline lookup yields CDR1 SGDLS and CDR2 YYNGEE. Trimming pared 0 bases from V and 4 bases from J, leaving 14 bases between. Combining the CDR3 with reference TRBV9 and TRBJ2-1 gives the whole variable domain DSGVTQTPKHLITATGQRVTLRCSPRSGDLSVYWYQQSLDQGLQFLIQYYNGEERAKGNILERFSAQQFPDLHSELNLSSLELGDSALYFCASSVGGGGIYNEQFFGPGTRLTVL.

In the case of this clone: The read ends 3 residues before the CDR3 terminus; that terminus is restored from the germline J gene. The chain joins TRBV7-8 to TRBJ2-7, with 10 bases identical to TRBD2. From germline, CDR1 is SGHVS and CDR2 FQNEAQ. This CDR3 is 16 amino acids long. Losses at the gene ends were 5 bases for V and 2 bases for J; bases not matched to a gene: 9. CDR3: CASSNLQSGRAYEQYF. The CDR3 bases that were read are TGTGCCAGCAGCAATCTGCAGAGCGGGAGGGCCTACGAG.

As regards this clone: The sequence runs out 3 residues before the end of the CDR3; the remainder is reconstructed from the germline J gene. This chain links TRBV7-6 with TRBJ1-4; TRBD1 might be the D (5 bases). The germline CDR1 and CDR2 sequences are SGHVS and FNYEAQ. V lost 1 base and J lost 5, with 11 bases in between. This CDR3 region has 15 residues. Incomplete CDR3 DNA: TGTGCCAGCAGCTTAGGAGGGGCGGAAAATGAAAAA. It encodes CASSLGGAENEK. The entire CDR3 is CASSLGGAENEKLFF.

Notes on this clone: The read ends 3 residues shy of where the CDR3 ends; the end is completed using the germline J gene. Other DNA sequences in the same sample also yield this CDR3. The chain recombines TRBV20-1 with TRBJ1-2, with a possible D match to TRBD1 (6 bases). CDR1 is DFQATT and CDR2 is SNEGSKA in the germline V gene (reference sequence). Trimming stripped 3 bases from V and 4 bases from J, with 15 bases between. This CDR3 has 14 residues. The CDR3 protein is CSARGRQVRYGYTF. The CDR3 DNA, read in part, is TGCAGTGCTAGGGGCCGACAGGTTCGCTATGGC.

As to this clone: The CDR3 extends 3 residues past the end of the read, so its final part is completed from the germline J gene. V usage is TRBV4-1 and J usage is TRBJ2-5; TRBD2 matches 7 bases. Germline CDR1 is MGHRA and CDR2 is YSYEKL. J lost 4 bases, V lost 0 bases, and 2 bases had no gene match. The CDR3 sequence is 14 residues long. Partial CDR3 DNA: TGCGCCAGCAGCCAAGAGCGGGAGAGAGAGACC. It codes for CASSQERERET. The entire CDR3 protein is CASSQERERETQYF.

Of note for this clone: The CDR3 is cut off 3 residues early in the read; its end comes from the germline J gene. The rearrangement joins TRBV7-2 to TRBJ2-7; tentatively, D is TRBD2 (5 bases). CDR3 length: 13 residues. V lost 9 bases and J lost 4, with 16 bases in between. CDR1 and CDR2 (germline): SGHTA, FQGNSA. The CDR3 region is CASSSHAGYEQYF. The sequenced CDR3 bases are TGTGCCAGTTCCTCTCACGCGGGTTACGAG.

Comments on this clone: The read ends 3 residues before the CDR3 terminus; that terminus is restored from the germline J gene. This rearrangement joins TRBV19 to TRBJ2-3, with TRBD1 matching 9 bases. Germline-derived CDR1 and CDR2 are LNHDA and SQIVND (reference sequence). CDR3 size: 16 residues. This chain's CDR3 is CASSIGTGSGNQPQYF. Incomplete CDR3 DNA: TGTGCCAGTAGTATCGGGACAGGGAGTGGCAATCAGCCG.

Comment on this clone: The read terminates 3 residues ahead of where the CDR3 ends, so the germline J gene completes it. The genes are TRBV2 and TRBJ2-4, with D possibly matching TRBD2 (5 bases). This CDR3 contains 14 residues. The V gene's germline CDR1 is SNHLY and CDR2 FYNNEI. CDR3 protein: CASSPGPGGVGQYF. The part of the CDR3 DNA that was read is TGTGCCAGCAGCCCTGGGCCTGGAGGCGTCGGT. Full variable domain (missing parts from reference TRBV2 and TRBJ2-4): EPEVTQTPSHQVTQMGQEVILRCVPISNHLYFYWYRQILGQKVEFLVSFYNNEISEKSEIFDDQFSVERPDGSNFTLKIRSTKLEDSAMYFCASSPGPGGVGQYFGAGTRLSVL.

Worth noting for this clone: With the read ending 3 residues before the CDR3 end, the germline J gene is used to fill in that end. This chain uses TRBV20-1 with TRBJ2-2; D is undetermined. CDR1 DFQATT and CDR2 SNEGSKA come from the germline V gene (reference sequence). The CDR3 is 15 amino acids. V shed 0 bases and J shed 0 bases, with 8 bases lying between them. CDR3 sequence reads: CSARDLFPNTGELFF. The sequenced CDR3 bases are TGCAGTGCTAGAGATCTTTTTCCGAACACCGGGGAG.

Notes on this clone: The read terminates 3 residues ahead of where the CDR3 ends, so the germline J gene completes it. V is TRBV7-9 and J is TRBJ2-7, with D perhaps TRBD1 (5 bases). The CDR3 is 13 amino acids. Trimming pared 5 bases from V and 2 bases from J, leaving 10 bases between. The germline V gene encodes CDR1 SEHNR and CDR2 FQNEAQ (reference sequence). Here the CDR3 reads CASSRQGAYEQYF. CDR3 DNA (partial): TGTGCCAGCAGCCGACAAGGGGCCTACGAG.